These T cell receptor beta chains were read from a single sample in a study of T cell changes during pregnancy in multiple sclerosis. Sequencing was performed with immunoSEQ multiplex PCR; in TCRdb, only in-frame clones are kept and a portion is missing. There are about 79,000 clones in the sample; 75% to 95% occur only once, and under 0.6% lies in the top ten. Sequences were derived from CD4+ T cells from peripheral blood mononuclear cells, sampled in the second trimester of pregnancy. The receptors were gathered from a female donor with multiple sclerosis, enrolled in a pregnancy study. Each CDR3 is given with its conserved first and last residue. Fields, in order: CDR3 protein, CDR3 DNA, CDR3 length, V gene, J gene, D gene, clone size. The D gene is left open where the match is weak. The size entry is marked missing in some rows and otherwise reads once, few, many or a size class.

CDR3 protein: CASSPGQYSNQPQHF; CDR3 DNA: TGTGCCAGCAGTCCAGGACAGTATAGCAATCAGCCCCAGCATTTT; CDR3 length: 15; V gene: TRBV5-8; J gene: TRBJ1-5; D gene: .; clone size: .
CDR3 protein: CASSQALQYQETQYF; CDR3 DNA: TGCGCCAGCAGCCAAGCATTACAGTACCAAGAGACCCAGTACTTC; CDR3 length: 15; V gene: TRBV4-3; J gene: TRBJ2-5; D gene: .; clone size: .
CDR3 protein: CASSWDRVNEQYF; CDR3 DNA: TGCGCCAGCAGCTGGGACAGGGTGAACGAGCAGTACTTC; CDR3 length: 13; V gene: TRBV5-1; J gene: TRBJ2-7; D gene: TRBD1; clone size: .
CDR3 protein: CASSLGTGRAGELFF; CDR3 DNA: TGTGCCAGCAGCTTAGGGACAGGGAGGGCCGGGGAGCTGTTTTTT; CDR3 length: 15; V gene: TRBV7-2; J gene: TRBJ2-2; D gene: .; clone size: once
CDR3 protein: CASTKRGRALHF; CDR3 DNA: TGTGCCAGCACAAAAAGGGGGAGGGCCCTCCACTTT; CDR3 length: 12; V gene: TRBV6-6; J gene: TRBJ1-6; D gene: .; clone size: .
CDR3 protein: CASSYRRESSGNTIYF; CDR3 DNA: TGTGCCAGCAGTTACAGGCGGGAGAGCTCTGGAAACACCATATATTTT; CDR3 length: 16; V gene: TRBV6-5; J gene: TRBJ1-3; D gene: .; clone size: .
CDR3 protein: CASSPAAGRNEKLFF; CDR3 DNA: TGTGCCAGCAGCCCTGCCGCAGGTCGTAATGAAAAACTGTTTTTT; CDR3 length: 15; V gene: TRBV7-8; J gene: TRBJ1-4; D gene: .; clone size: once
CDR3 protein: CASSESGRGRLFF; CDR3 DNA: TGTGCCAGCAGTGAATCTGGCAGGGGGCGGCTGTTTTTT; CDR3 length: 13; V gene: TRBV25-1; J gene: TRBJ1-4; D gene: TRBD1; clone size: .
CDR3 protein: CASSSVGNGTGKNTQSSYEQYF; CDR3 DNA: TGTGCCAGTAGCTCTGTAGGTAACGGGACAGGGAAGAATACCCAAAGCTCCTACGAGCAGTACTTC; CDR3 length: 22; V gene: TRBV19; J gene: TRBJ2-7; D gene: TRBD1; clone size: .
CDR3 protein: CASSQDLGLGGRNEQFF; CDR3 DNA: TGCGCCAGCAGCCAAGATTTGGGACTAGGGGGGCGCAATGAGCAGTTCTTC; CDR3 length: 17; V gene: TRBV4-3; J gene: TRBJ2-1; D gene: TRBD2; clone size: .
CDR3 protein: CASSPGADRGYGYTF; CDR3 DNA: TGTGCCAGCAGCCCAGGAGCCGACAGGGGCTATGGCTACACCTTC; CDR3 length: 15; V gene: TRBV7-8; J gene: TRBJ1-2; D gene: TRBD1; clone size: .
CDR3 protein: CASSLGGTVYEKLFF; CDR3 DNA: TGTGCCAGCAGCTTAGGTGGGACTGTTTATGAAAAACTGTTTTTT; CDR3 length: 15; V gene: TRBV7-8; J gene: TRBJ1-4; D gene: .; clone size: .
CDR3 protein: CAGRGQGFSGYTF; CDR3 DNA: TGTGCCGGACGAGGACAGGGGTTCTCTGGCTACACCTTC; CDR3 length: 13; V gene: TRBV19; J gene: TRBJ1-2; D gene: TRBD1; clone size: .
CDR3 protein: CASRFEEGNEKLFF; CDR3 DNA: TGTGCCAGCAGGTTCGAAGAGGGTAATGAAAAACTGTTTTTT; CDR3 length: 14; V gene: TRBV6-6; J gene: TRBJ1-4; D gene: .; clone size: .
CDR3 protein: CASSLGPGSYEQYF; CDR3 DNA: TGTGCCAGCAGCCTCGGCCCCGGGTCCTACGAGCAGTACTTC; CDR3 length: 14; V gene: TRBV5-4; J gene: TRBJ2-7; D gene: .; clone size: .
CDR3 protein: CASSPPGQGMNTIYF; CDR3 DNA: TGTGCCAGCAGCCCACCGGGACAGGGGATGAACACCATATATTTT; CDR3 length: 15; V gene: TRBV28; J gene: TRBJ1-3; D gene: TRBD1; clone size: .
CDR3 protein: CASSLSGGRWGGGELFF; CDR3 DNA: TGTGCCAGCAGTTTAAGCGGGGGGCGATGGGGTGGCGGGGAGCTGTTTTTT; CDR3 length: 17; V gene: TRBV27; J gene: TRBJ2-2; D gene: TRBD2; clone size: .
CDR3 protein: CASRNTDTQYF; CDR3 DNA: TGTGCCAGTAGAAACACAGATACGCAGTATTTT; CDR3 length: 11; V gene: TRBV6-6; J gene: TRBJ2-3; D gene: .; clone size: .
CDR3 protein: CASSEWTDTEAFF; CDR3 DNA: TGCGCCAGCAGCGAGTGGACAGACACTGAAGCTTTCTTT; CDR3 length: 13; V gene: TRBV5-1; J gene: TRBJ1-1; D gene: .; clone size: .
CDR3 protein: CASSVGAGGEQFF; CDR3 DNA: TGTGCCAGCAGCGTAGGAGCCGGCGGTGAGCAGTTCTTC; CDR3 length: 13; V gene: TRBV9; J gene: TRBJ2-1; D gene: .; clone size: .
CDR3 protein: CASSLGSGAVYEQYF; CDR3 DNA: TGCGCCAGCAGCTTGGGTAGCGGGGCCGTCTACGAGCAGTACTTC; CDR3 length: 15; V gene: TRBV5-1; J gene: TRBJ2-7; D gene: TRBD2; clone size: .
CDR3 protein: CSVEGGQLNEQYF; CDR3 DNA: TGCAGCGTTGAGGGGGGACAGCTAAACGAGCAGTACTTC; CDR3 length: 13; V gene: TRBV29-1; J gene: TRBJ2-7; D gene: .; clone size: .
CDR3 protein: CASSSLSYGSYEQYF; CDR3 DNA: TGTGCCAGCAGCTCCTTAAGCTACGGCTCCTACGAGCAGTACTTC; CDR3 length: 15; V gene: TRBV11-2; J gene: TRBJ2-7; D gene: .; clone size: .
CDR3 protein: CASRLLGTDTQYF; CDR3 DNA: TGTGCCAGCAGGTTACTAGGAACAGATACGCAGTATTTT; CDR3 length: 13; V gene: TRBV6-1; J gene: TRBJ2-3; D gene: .; clone size: .
CDR3 protein: CASSVLQGMVGETQYF; CDR3 DNA: TGTGCCAGCAGCGTTCTACAGGGTATGGTCGGGGAGACCCAGTACTTC; CDR3 length: 16; V gene: TRBV9; J gene: TRBJ2-5; D gene: .; clone size: .
CDR3 protein: CATSERYSNQPQHF; CDR3 DNA: TGTGCCACCAGCGAGAGGTATAGCAATCAGCCCCAGCATTTT; CDR3 length: 14; V gene: TRBV15; J gene: TRBJ1-5; D gene: .; clone size: .
CDR3 protein: CASSNPGAGTEAFF; CDR3 DNA: TGTGCCAGCAGCAACCCAGGGGCAGGGACTGAAGCTTTCTTT; CDR3 length: 14; V gene: TRBV7-9; J gene: TRBJ1-1; D gene: .; clone size: .
CDR3 protein: CASSFLMVPGGEQFF; CDR3 DNA: TGTGCCAGCAGCTTTTTAATGGTTCCGGGGGGTGAGCAGTTCTTC; CDR3 length: 15; V gene: TRBV7-6; J gene: TRBJ2-1; D gene: TRBD2; clone size: .
CDR3 protein: CASSQDNRGIGEQYF; CDR3 DNA: TGCGCCAGCAGCCAAGATAACAGGGGAATTGGCGAGCAGTACTTC; CDR3 length: 15; V gene: TRBV4-1; J gene: TRBJ2-7; D gene: TRBD1; clone size: .
CDR3 protein: CASSLFQRIDYGYTF; CDR3 DNA: TGTGCCAGCAGTTTATTTCAGCGGATCGACTATGGCTACACCTTC; CDR3 length: 15; V gene: TRBV28; J gene: TRBJ1-2; D gene: .; clone size: .
CDR3 protein: CASSPGGLGNQPQHF; CDR3 DNA: TGTGCCAGCAGCCCGGGGGGCCTGGGCAATCAGCCCCAGCATTTT; CDR3 length: 15; V gene: TRBV7-2; J gene: TRBJ1-5; D gene: .; clone size: .
CDR3 protein: CASSYGYFGDEQYF; CDR3 DNA: TGTGCCAGCAGTTACGGGTATTTCGGGGACGAGCAGTACTTC; CDR3 length: 14; V gene: TRBV6-5; J gene: TRBJ2-7; D gene: .; clone size: .
CDR3 protein: CATSRDQQGADGYTF; CDR3 DNA: TGTGCCACCAGCAGAGACCAACAGGGGGCAGATGGCTACACCTTC; CDR3 length: 15; V gene: TRBV15; J gene: TRBJ1-2; D gene: TRBD1; clone size: .
CDR3 protein: CASSLGQGGGTEAFF; CDR3 DNA: TGTGCCAGCAGTTTAGGACAGGGGGGAGGGACTGAAGCTTTCTTT; CDR3 length: 15; V gene: TRBV11-3; J gene: TRBJ1-1; D gene: TRBD1; clone size: .
CDR3 protein: CASSLIGGGARDTQYF; CDR3 DNA: TGTGCCAGCAGCTTAATAGGCGGGGGGGCACGAGATACGCAGTATTTT; CDR3 length: 16; V gene: TRBV11-2; J gene: TRBJ2-3; D gene: TRBD2; clone size: .
CDR3 protein: CAISDSRESYYGYTF; CDR3 DNA: TGTGCCATCAGTGATAGTAGAGAGAGTTACTATGGCTACACCTTC; CDR3 length: 15; V gene: TRBV10-3; J gene: TRBJ1-2; D gene: .; clone size: .
CDR3 protein: CASSLYPLRPDTQYF; CDR3 DNA: TGTGCCAGCAGTTTATATCCCCTCAGGCCAGATACGCAGTATTTT; CDR3 length: 15; V gene: TRBV27; J gene: TRBJ2-3; D gene: .; clone size: once
CDR3 protein: CASSLFRDRGNEKLFF; CDR3 DNA: TGTGCCAGCAGCTTATTCCGGGACAGGGGCAATGAAAAACTGTTTTTT; CDR3 length: 16; V gene: TRBV7-8; J gene: TRBJ1-4; D gene: TRBD1; clone size: .
CDR3 protein: CASSLVQGGYNSPLHF; CDR3 DNA: TGTGCCAGCAGCTTGGTGCAGGGGGGCTATAATTCACCCCTCCACTTT; CDR3 length: 16; V gene: TRBV5-4; J gene: TRBJ1-6; D gene: TRBD1; clone size: once
CDR3 protein: CASSRQLQETQYF; CDR3 DNA: TGTGCCAGCAGTCGACAGCTTCAAGAGACCCAGTACTTC; CDR3 length: 13; V gene: TRBV28; J gene: TRBJ2-5; D gene: .; clone size: .
CDR3 protein: CASSLGAKQETQYF; CDR3 DNA: TGCGCCAGCAGCTTGGGGGCCAAACAAGAGACCCAGTACTTC; CDR3 length: 14; V gene: TRBV5-1; J gene: TRBJ2-5; D gene: .; clone size: .
CDR3 protein: CASSGRGSSREQYF; CDR3 DNA: TGTGCCAGCAGTGGCCGAGGTAGTTCACGGGAGCAGTACTTC; CDR3 length: 14; V gene: TRBV28; J gene: TRBJ2-7; D gene: .; clone size: .
CDR3 protein: CASSLGLAGGAGELFF; CDR3 DNA: TGTGCCAGCAGCTTAGGACTAGCGGGAGGGGCCGGGGAGCTGTTTTTT; CDR3 length: 16; V gene: TRBV7-2; J gene: TRBJ2-2; D gene: TRBD2; clone size: .
CDR3 protein: CASSYLYTQYF; CDR3 DNA: TGTGCCAGCAGTTATCTATATACGCAGTATTTT; CDR3 length: 11; V gene: TRBV6-5; J gene: TRBJ2-3; D gene: .; clone size: .
CDR3 protein: CASSRSGTAQTRHYLANYGYTF; CDR3 DNA: TGTGCCAGCAGTCGATCCGGGACAGCCCAAACTCGGCACTACCTTGCTAACTATGGCTACACCTTC; CDR3 length: 22; V gene: TRBV7-8; J gene: TRBJ1-2; D gene: TRBD1; clone size: .